Below are 11 T cell receptor beta chains sequenced from a single sample in a study of human CD8 memory T cell subsets. Libraries of TCR beta chains were produced by 5' RACE (UMI-labeled). TCRdb derives one entry per CDR3 protein from the 5' RACE reads, leaving out DNA. This listing includes thousands of distinct CDR3 sequences. The sample consisted of CD8+ effector memory T cells (TEM) sorted from PBMCs. Subset indicated: effector memory CD8 T cells, CCR7- CD45RO+ CD95+. Receptors were obtained from a human donor in good health.

This rearrangement joins TRBV20-1 to TRBJ2-1; TCRdb proposes TRBD1, but this gene call is untestable without DNA. From germline, CDR1 is DFQATT and CDR2 SNEGSKA (reference sequence). The CDR3 contains 14 residues. The CDR3 region is CSGLTGKDHNEQFF.

The J gene is TRBJ2-7, the V gene TRBV4-1; the D call from TCRdb, TRBD1, cannot be confirmed without DNA. From germline, CDR1 is MGHRA and CDR2 YSYEKL. This CDR3 is built from 13 residues. CDR3 region: CASSDRMTYEQYF.

Judged by frequency, this clonotype is medium-sized. The chain joins TRBV6-4 to TRBJ2-1. The CDR3 runs 15 residues. From germline, CDR1 is MRHNA and CDR2 SNTAGT. This chain's CDR3 is CASSAAPSSYNEQFF.

J is TRBJ2-6 and V is TRBV6-4. This CDR3 has 17 amino acids. Germline values: CDR1 MRHNA, CDR2 SNTAGT. The CDR3 here is CASSGEASVSGANVLTF.

This chain connects TRBV6-4 to TRBJ2-3; TCRdb designates TRBD1, a call that cannot be tested without DNA. Germline lookup yields CDR1 MRHNA and CDR2 SNTAGT. The CDR3 has 15 residues. CDR3 residues: CASTAAPGATDTQYF.

This clonotype is called large based on its frequency. The genes are TRBV6-4 and TRBJ1-1; there is no DNA to check the TCRdb D call of TRBD1. Germline lookup yields CDR1 MRHNA and CDR2 SNTAGT. This CDR3 spans 13 amino acids. CDR3 amino acids: CASSPTGNTEAFF.

Considering frequency, this clonotype is large. V usage is TRBV20-1 and J usage is TRBJ2-2; with no DNA, the TCRdb D assignment of TRBD1 cannot be verified. The CDR3 contains 15 residues. Germline V gene sequence: CDR1 DFQATT, CDR2 SNEGSKA (reference sequence). CDR3 sequence: CSAREFGAEAGELFF.

By frequency, this clonotype is medium-sized. The CDR3 reads CSARIGGSQETQYF. The chain couples TRBV20-1 to TRBJ2-5; TCRdb returns TRBD1, unconfirmable since there is no DNA. There are 14 residues in the CDR3. The germline V gene encodes CDR1 DFQATT and CDR2 SNEGSKA (reference sequence).

V usage is TRBV20-1 and J usage is TRBJ1-2. Looked up from germline, CDR1 is DFQATT and CDR2 is SNEGSKA (reference sequence). The CDR3 has 13 amino acids. CDR3 protein: CSARRSYSYGYTF.

The chain uses TRBV7-3 and TRBJ2-7; the D call of TRBD1 rests on TCRdb alone, since no DNA is present to check it. The CDR3 sequence is 13 residues long. In germline, CDR1 is SGHTA, CDR2 FQGTGA. CDR3 protein: CASSWGTGYEQYF.

The chain has TRBV4-3 and TRBJ2-3; TCRdb's D call, TRBD2, is unchecked because there is no DNA. The length of the CDR3 is 16 residues. Looked up from germline, CDR1 is LGHNA and CDR2 is YSLEER. This chain's CDR3 is CASSQERRGGADTQYF.